This is a list of T cell receptor beta chains from one sample in a study of human T cells and chemical hapten exposure. TCRdb re-derived calls from the RACE reads in MiXCR, one entry per CDR3 protein. The data show some 60,000 distinct CDR3 sequences, with approximately 11% seen just once and about 4% held by the top ten. The sample here was whole blood, taken in connection with sensitization to the hapten diphenylcyclopropenone (DPC). These receptors were collected from a woman aged 35 to 49 with alopecia areata. Some clones in this sample may be carry-over from other donors' samples. CDR3s include the opening cysteine and the closing phenylalanine or tryptophan. The D gene is left open where the match is weak. Expanded clones are given a class, and other clones once, few, many or no size at all.

size,V,D,J,DNA,CDR3
many,TRBV7-2,.,TRBJ1-5,TGTGCCAGCAGCTTAACCGGGACCGGGACTTGGGAGCCCCAGCATTTT,CASSLTGTGTWEPQHF
.,TRBV6-2/TRBV6-3,.,TRBJ1-2,TGTGCCAGCAGTTGGGACAACTATGGCTACACCTTC,CASSWDNYGYTF
many,TRBV23-1,TRBD1,TRBJ1-5,TGCGCCAGCAGTCAATCTGGACAGGGGGCGCATCAGCCCCAGCATTTT,CASSQSGQGAHQPQHF
many,TRBV6-2/TRBV6-3,.,TRBJ2-1,TGTGCCAGCAGTTACGATCGGAGCTCCTACAATGAGCAGTTCTTC,CASSYDRSSYNEQFF
many,TRBV2,.,TRBJ2-1,TGTGCCAGCAGCTCAGGGTCCTCCCCAGGCAATGAGCAGTTCTTC,CASSSGSSPGNEQFF
many,TRBV5-8,.,TRBJ2-5,TGTGCCAGCAGCTCCCGGGGATGGCCAACCGGAGGCAGCCAAGAGACCCAGTACTTC,CASSSRGWPTGGSQETQYF
many,TRBV6-6,.,TRBJ1-4,TGTGCCAGCAGCGACAGGCCAACTAATGAAAAACTGTTTTTT,CASSDRPTNEKLFF
.,TRBV6-2/TRBV6-3,.,TRBJ1-2,TGTGCCAGCTCGGGGAGCTCTAACTATGGCTACACCTTC,CASSGSSNYGYTF
few,TRBV6-2/TRBV6-3,.,TRBJ2-7,TGTGCCAGCAGCCGCGCCCCGACAGCCTCCTACGAGCAGTACTTC,CASSRAPTASYEQYF
few,TRBV11-2,.,TRBJ2-3,TGTGCCAGCAGCTTAGATTTGCGAGCAGATACGCAGTATTTT,CASSLDLRADTQYF
medium-sized,TRBV7-8,.,TRBJ1-2,TGTGCCAGCACCGTAGGGTGGGGGACGGGTATCAATGGCTACACCTTC,CASTVGWGTGINGYTF
few,TRBV29-1,.,TRBJ2-2,TGCAGCGTTCTACCGCTACAGAACACCGGGGAGCTGTTTTTT,CSVLPLQNTGELFF
few,TRBV6-5,.,TRBJ2-7,TGTGCCAGCACCATGAAAGGGTGGGGTGAGCAGTACTTC,CASTMKGWGEQYF
many,TRBV9,.,TRBJ1-6,TGTGCCAGCAGCGTAGGTACAGGAGTAATTGATTCACCCCTCCACTTT,CASSVGTGVIDSPLHF
few,TRBV30,TRBD1,TRBJ1-6,TGTGCCTGGTCCCGGGACAGGACCAATTCACCCCTCCACTTT,CAWSRDRTNSPLHF
many,TRBV9,.,TRBJ2-2,TGTGCCAGCAGCGTAGGGCCACACACCGGGGAGCTGTTTTTT,CASSVGPHTGELFF
many,TRBV20-1,TRBD1,TRBJ1-1,TGCAGTGCTAGAGTGGGACAGATGAACACTGAAGCTTTCTTT,CSARVGQMNTEAFF
few,TRBV6-4,.,TRBJ1-2,TGTGCCAGCAGTGACGGGTTCTATGGCTACACCTTC,CASSDGFYGYTF
.,TRBV2,.,TRBJ1-5,TGTGCCAGCAGGGACGTTCGGGGAGGCCTCAATCAGCCCCAGCATTTT,CASRDVRGGLNQPQHF
.,TRBV9,.,TRBJ1-5,TGTGCCAGCAGCGTAGATCTTACCCTGCAGCCCCAGCATTTT,CASSVDLTLQPQHF
.,TRBV7-6,.,TRBJ2-1,TGTGCCAGCAGCTCCAACAGGGACTATGAGCGGTTCTTC,CASSSNRDYERFF
many,TRBV10-3,TRBD2,TRBJ2-5,TGTGCCATCAGCAAGGGGGGCACTAGCGGCGGCCAAGAGACCCAGTACTTC,CAISKGGTSGGQETQYF
many,TRBV6-5,TRBD2,TRBJ2-7,TGTGCCAGCAGTTACGGGACTAGCCCCTACGAGCAGTACTTC,CASSYGTSPYEQYF
.,TRBV18,.,TRBJ2-7,TGTGCCAGCTCACCCTCAGGGGCGACCTACGAGCAGTACTTC,CASSPSGATYEQYF
.,TRBV9,TRBD1,TRBJ1-1,TGTGCCAGCAGCGTGAGGGACAGGAGGTCTAATACTGAAGCTTTCTTT,CASSVRDRRSNTEAFF
.,TRBV6-4,TRBD1,TRBJ2-1,TGTGCCAGCAGTGTTGGGACAGGCCCCTACAATGAGCAGTTCTTC,CASSVGTGPYNEQFF
many,TRBV20-1,TRBD1,TRBJ2-7,TGCAGTGCTAGAGACCCAATGGGACAGTACGAGCAGTACTTC,CSARDPMGQYEQYF
many,TRBV7-2,.,TRBJ2-5,TGTGCCAGCAGCACCATTCAGGGGGGCCAAGAGACCCAGTACTTC,CASSTIQGGQETQYF
many,TRBV20-1,TRBD1,TRBJ2-7,TGCAGTGCTAGAGCTCGACAGGGGACCCTGAGCGGATCGACCTACGAGCAGTACTTC,CSARARQGTLSGSTYEQYF
many,TRBV24-1,.,TRBJ2-1,TGTGCCACCAGTGTCGAAGGGTTCGGTGTGAATGAGCAGTTCTTC,CATSVEGFGVNEQFF
.,TRBV4-3,.,TRBJ2-1,TGCGCCAGCAGCCAAGATCCGACATACTACAATGAGCAGTTCTTC,CASSQDPTYYNEQFF
.,TRBV5-4,TRBD1,TRBJ1-5,TGTGCCAGCAGCGATGGACAGGGCAATCAGCCCCAGCATTTT,CASSDGQGNQPQHF
.,TRBV29-1,TRBD1,TRBJ2-7,TGCAGCGTTGAAGATCCCCGGACAGGGGGCTACGAGCAGTACTTC,CSVEDPRTGGYEQYF
many,TRBV6-2/TRBV6-3,TRBD2,TRBJ2-1,TGTGCCAGCAGTTTCAACCCCGGACTAGCGGGAGGCAATGAGCAGTTCTTC,CASSFNPGLAGGNEQFF
few,TRBV7-9,TRBD1,TRBJ2-4,TGTGCCAGCAGCTTCCCTTCGACAGGGGCTAGGGACATTCAGTACTTC,CASSFPSTGARDIQYF
.,TRBV11-2,.,TRBJ2-7,TGTGCCACCTCAGGGGCAGGCTACGAGCAGTACTTC,CATSGAGYEQYF
few,TRBV6-4,.,TRBJ2-1,TGTGCCAGCTCCCGAGGTTCCCCCTACAATGAGCAGTTCTTC,CASSRGSPYNEQFF
.,TRBV10-3,TRBD2,TRBJ2-5,TGTGCCATCAGCCCGGGACTAGGGAAGGGGACCCAGTACTTC,CAISPGLGKGTQYF
.,TRBV19,.,TRBJ2-5,TGTGCCAGTAGTGACCGGGACGGTCTACAAGAGACCCAGTACTTC,CASSDRDGLQETQYF
few,TRBV18,TRBD1,TRBJ1-3,TGTGCCAGCTCACCAGCAGGGGGCTCTGGAAACACCATATATTTT,CASSPAGGSGNTIYF
.,TRBV7-8,.,TRBJ1-2,TGTGCCAGCAGCTTAGAAAAGTATGGCTACACCTTC,CASSLEKYGYTF
.,TRBV3-1,.,TRBJ2-2,TGTGTCAGCATCCGCGGACAAACCGGGGAGCTGTTTTTT,CVSIRGQTGELFF
.,TRBV6-2/TRBV6-3,.,TRBJ1-2,TGTGCCAGCAGTCCGCTGGCGACACAGGGAGTAAGTGGCTACACCTTC,CASSPLATQGVSGYTF